The clone carrying this T cell receptor beta chain was picked up one time. The data are from a study of siplizumab effects on memory and regulatory T cells. Libraries were prepared by immunoSEQ multiplex PCR; TCRdb keeps only in-frame clonotypes and omits some of them. The sample holds tens of thousands of clones; roughly 93% are singletons and the top ten take approximately 5.9%. The germline gives CDR1 SEHNR, CDR2 FQNEAQ (reference sequence). The V gene lost 1 base and the J gene lost 7 bases, with 10 bases spanning the gap. This CDR3 has 14 amino acids. This chain connects TRBV7-9 to TRBJ1-4; TRBD1 might be the D (5 bases). Sequencing was done on a sample of CD8+ T cells sorted from blood. This receptor was identified in a human donor in good health. The CDR3 DNA is TGTGCCAGCAGCTTAGGGCAGGGAAGTGAAAAACTGTTTTTT. It translates to CASSLGQGSEKLFF.